The clone carrying this T cell receptor beta chain was recorded at least ten times. The data were taken from a study of control samples from healthy donors and cancer patients. The CDR3 covers 13 residues. The V end lost 4 bases, the J end lost 4 bases, and 11 bases lay between the germline ends. Germline values: CDR1 MNHEY, CDR2 SMNVEV (reference sequence). Profiling relied on immunoSEQ multiplex PCR, and the TCRdb table lists in-frame clones only, not all of them. This table holds more than 110,000 clones, approximately 91% found once. This receptor was obtained from a woman aged 25 to 39 in good health. The rearrangement joins TRBV27 to TRBJ2-7, with D possibly TRBD2 on 6 matching bases. The sequenced material came from blood. The CDR3 region is CASSSRDSYEQYF. The CDR3, as DNA: TGTGCCAGCAGTTCCCGGGACTCTTACGAGCAGTACTTC.